These 11 T cell receptor beta chains share one sample of origin, sequenced in a study of T cell repertoires in aging, cancer and after chemotherapy. The template was genomic DNA from peripheral blood, not RNA. Rearranged V-D-J TRB sequences were amplified with a mixed TRB-A/B primer pool. TCRdb used MiXCR to reprocess the multiplex PCR reads, holding one entry per CDR3 protein. The data contain around 1,800 distinct CDR3 sequences, roughly a fifth of them singletons. Sequencing used blood. These receptors were taken from a human donor with a blood cancer.

By share, this clonotype ranks as medium-sized. The gene calls are TRBV6-5 and TRBJ2-7, with TRBD1 identical over 9 bases. The CDR3 is 16 residues long. V shed 0 bases, J shed 0 bases, and the junction held 3 bases outside the gene matches. Germline assignment: CDR1 MNHEY and CDR2 SVGAGI. This chain's CDR3 is CASSYSRTGDSYEQYF. DNA for the CDR3: TGTGCCAGCAGTTACTCGAGGACAGGGGACTCCTACGAGCAGTACTTC.

This clonotype was observed a single time. A much larger clone differs from this one at a single base, so this may be a read error. V is TRBV6-1 and J is TRBJ2-3; a weak D match, TRBD1 (6 bases). This CDR3 spans 13 amino acids. CDR1 is MNHNS, CDR2 SASEGT, per germline. The CDR3 reads CASSLQGADTQNF. The CDR3 DNA follows: TGTGCCAGCAGTCTACAGGGTGCAGATACGCAGAATTTT.

This clonotype is labeled medium-sized. V gene TRBV10-3 combines with J gene TRBJ2-7, with 16 bases matching TRBD2. This CDR3 has 19 residues. V shed 3 bases, J shed 6 bases, and the junction held 14 bases outside the gene matches. Germline V lookup: CDR1 ENHRY, CDR2 SYGVKD. The CDR3 bases are TGTGCCATCAGTGATGACGGTCTCGGGACTAGCGGGAGGGCGCGCGAGCAGTACTTC. Protein product: CAISDDGLGTSGRAREQYF.

By share, this clonotype counts as medium-sized. The chain joins TRBV12-3 or TRBV12-4 to TRBJ2-5, with D unclear. The CDR3 totals 13 residues. The ends were cut back, 6 bases at V and 5 bases at J, with 13 bases in the middle. CDR3 DNA sequence: TGTGCCAGCAGCCCCGTGGGTCGGGAGACCCAGTACTTC. It codes for CASSPVGRETQYF.

In its sample, this clonotype was seen a few times. This chain links TRBV20-1 with TRBJ1-5, with TRBD1 matching over 9 bases. V trimming: 5 bases; J trimming: 1 base; junction bases outside the gene matches: 9. CDR1 DFQATT and CDR2 SNEGSKA come from the germline V gene (reference sequence). CDR3 length: 16 amino acids. CDR3 bases: TGCAGTGCTCCCCAGGGACAGGGACGGAGCAATCAGCCCCAGCATTTT. It is translated as CSAPQGQGRSNQPQHF.

By share, this clonotype ranks as large (0.1 to 1%). This chain links TRBV6-5 with TRBJ1-1; 8 bases map to TRBD1. The V segment lost 6 bases and the J segment 11 bases; nucleotides outside the gene matches: 17. CDR1 is MNHEY and CDR2 is SVGAGI in the germline V gene. The CDR3 consists of 15 residues. The CDR3 sequence is CASSPYWGRGRRAFF. CDR3 coding DNA: TGTGCCAGCAGCCCTTACTGGGGCAGGGGGCGAAGGGCTTTCTTT.

This clonotype is labeled as medium-sized. J is TRBJ2-3 and V is TRBV5-4; D unresolved. The length of the CDR3 is 12 residues. Trimming removed 4 bases from V and 6 bases from J, with 9 bases in between. The V gene's germline CDR1 is SGHNT and CDR2 YYREEE (reference sequence). The CDR3 sequence: CASSGSMDTQYF. CDR3 nucleotide sequence: TGTGCCAGCAGCGGATCCATGGATACGCAGTATTTT. The full variable domain, with the rest looked up from reference TRBV5-4 and TRBJ2-3, is ETGVTQSPTHLIKTRGQQVTLRCSSQSGHNTVSWYQQALGQGPQFIFQYYREEENGRGNFPPRFSGLQFPNYSSELNVNALELDDSALYLCASSGSMDTQYFGPGTRLTVL.

Judged by abundance, this clonotype is large. The chain links TRBV6-1 to TRBJ2-7, with D perhaps assigned TRBD1 or TRBD2 (5 bases each). CDR3 length: 12 residues. Germline V gene lookup returns CDR1 MNHNS and CDR2 SASEGT. Trimming stripped 7 bases from V and 7 bases from J, with 14 bases between. The CDR3 spells CASNLRGVEQYF. In DNA, the CDR3 is TGTGCCAGCAACCTGAGGGGAGTAGAGCAGTACTTC.

This clonotype is medium-sized (0.01 to 0.1%) within its sample. This chain links TRBV5-4 with TRBJ1-4, with D tentatively TRBD1 (5 bases). This CDR3 is 15 amino acids long. The germline gives CDR1 SGHNT, CDR2 YYREEE (reference sequence). V dropped 4 bases and J dropped 7 bases, with 17 bases sitting between them. The CDR3, as DNA: TGTGCCAGCAGCGGCTATGGGCAGGGACCTGAAAAACTGTTTTTT. Its protein is CASSGYGQGPEKLFF.

The V call is TRBV4-2, the J call TRBJ2-5; tentatively, D is TRBD1 or TRBD2 (5 bases each). This CDR3 contains 15 residues. V was trimmed by 3 bases and J by 4 bases, leaving 15 bases between them. Germline CDR1 LGHNA, CDR2 YNFKEQ. The CDR3 region is CASSQDRGVRETQYF. CDR3 nucleotides: TGTGCCAGCAGCCAGGATAGAGGGGTACGAGAGACCCAGTACTTC.

This clonotype qualifies as medium-sized. The chain employs TRBV11-1 and TRBJ2-7; D is tentatively TRBD1 or TRBD2 (5 bases each). This CDR3 has 17 residues. V was clipped by 3 bases and J by 3 bases, with 21 bases between them. CDR1 and CDR2 from the germline V gene are SGHAT and FQDESV (reference sequence). The CDR3 spells CASSFKVPWDRNYEQYF. The CDR3 DNA is TGTGCCAGCAGCTTCAAAGTTCCCTGGGACCGTAACTACGAGCAGTACTTC.